The 22 T cell receptor beta chains in this list originate from one sample, sequenced in a study of T cell responses to AZD1222 COVID-19 vaccine. Here immunoSEQ multiplex PCR was the method, and the copy in TCRdb shows in-frame clones only, minus some. The repertoire consists of 110,000 to 150,000 clones, with 89% occurring once and the leading ten covering about 3%. This material consisted of peripheral blood, taken on day 0 of AZD1222 vaccination. The receptors were sampled from an adult in good health.

The chain links TRBV5-4 to TRBJ1-1; D perhaps matches TRBD1 (5 bases). Germline V gene data show CDR1 as SGHNT and CDR2 as YYREEE (reference sequence). The CDR3 sequence is 15 residues long. V lost 2 bases, J lost 3 bases, and 14 bases lay in between. CDR3 DNA: TGTGCCAGCAGCTTAAGACAGTTTTCCGACACTGAAGCTTTCTTT. Amino acids: CASSLRQFSDTEAFF.

The gene calls are TRBV18 and TRBJ2-6, with a weak D call TRBD1 (6 bases). This CDR3 has 17 residues. V lost 4 bases and J 4 bases, leaving 17 bases between the germline ends. Germline lookup yields CDR1 KGHSH and CDR2 LQKENI. CDR3 DNA sequence: TGTGCCAGCTCACAGTCACAGGGAAATTTGGGGGCCAACGTCCTGACTTTC. As protein: CASSQSQGNLGANVLTF.

The V call is TRBV4-1, the J call TRBJ2-7; 10 nucleotides align to TRBD2. Unmatched junction bases numbered 12, after V lost 4 bases and J lost 3 bases. Per germline, CDR1 MGHRA and CDR2 YSYEKL. The CDR3 spans 17 residues. The DNA of the CDR3 is TGCGCCAGCAGCCGCCGACCCGGGACTAGCGAATTCTACGAGCAGTACTTC. Translated, it gives CASSRRPGTSEFYEQYF.

J is TRBJ2-7 and V is TRBV13, with D unclear. The CDR3 runs 14 residues. Per the germline V gene, CDR1 is PRHDT and CDR2 is FYEKMQ (reference sequence). V was trimmed by 2 bases and J by 0 bases, leaving 8 bases between them. This chain's CDR3 is CASSLFGPSYEQYF. CDR3 DNA sequence: TGTGCCAGCAGCTTATTTGGCCCCTCCTACGAGCAGTACTTC.

The rearrangement uses TRBV4-3 and TRBJ1-2, with D perhaps matching TRBD1 (5 bases). This CDR3 is 12 amino acids long. V gave up 1 base and J gave up 9 bases, with 9 bases separating them. CDR1 and CDR2 (germline): LGHNA, YSLEER. CDR3 loop: CASSQGGRRYTF. The DNA for the CDR3 is TGCGCCAGCAGCCAAGGGGGACGGCGCTACACCTTC.

This chain links TRBV3-1 (or the pseudogene TRBV3-2) with TRBJ1-1; TRBD1 aligns across 10 bases. The CDR3 runs 13 residues. V lost 5 bases, J lost 11 bases, and 8 bases stayed unmatched. The germline gives CDR1 LGHDT, CDR2 YNNKEL (reference sequence). The CDR3: CASSDLQGQGAFF. The DNA for the CDR3 is TGTGCCAGCAGCGACTTACAGGGACAGGGGGCTTTCTTT.

The gene calls are TRBV15 and TRBJ1-5; 7 nucleotides agree with TRBD1. Germline V gene data show CDR1 as LNHNV and CDR2 as YYDKDF (reference sequence). V trimming: 8 bases; J trimming: 4 bases; junction bases outside the gene matches: 8. CDR3 size: 14 residues. The CDR3 loop reads CATSGGGVNQPQHF. In nucleotides, the CDR3 is TGTGCCACCTCAGGGGGAGGAGTTAATCAGCCCCAGCATTTT.

Turning to this clone: The germline gene is not matched at one end of the junction; a read error may be the cause. The chain combines TRBV7-7 with TRBJ2-7; 7 bases match TRBD1. There are 15 residues in the CDR3. CDR1 and CDR2 (germline): SSHAT, FNYEAQ (reference sequence). For the CDR3, the DNA is TGTGCTAGCAGCTTAGCCCAGGGGGAGTTTTACGAGCAGTACTTC. Translating gives CASSLAQGEFYEQYF. Based on the CDR3 plus reference TRBV7-7 and TRBJ2-7, the full variable domain is GAGVSQSPRYKVTKRGQDVTLRCDPISSHATLYWYQQALGQGPEFLTYFNYEAQPDKSGLPSDRFSAERPEGSISTLTIQRTEQRDSAMYRCASSLAQGEFYEQYFGPGTRLTVT.

V is TRBV4-3 and J is TRBJ1-1; D gene unclear. The V gene lost 1 base and the J gene lost 3 bases, with 12 bases spanning the gap. The CDR3 is 15 amino acids. Germline V lookup: CDR1 LGHNA, CDR2 YSLEER. The CDR3 reads CASSQGAGSHTEAFF. In DNA, the CDR3 is TGCGCCAGCAGCCAAGGAGCGGGGTCTCACACTGAAGCTTTCTTT.

The chain recombines TRBV5-1 with TRBJ2-1; D gene ambiguous. The CDR3 length is 16 residues. V was pared by 0 bases and J by 0 bases, with 10 bases between. CDR1 and CDR2 (germline): SGHRS, YFSETQ. CDR3 sequence (DNA): TGCGCCAGCAGCTTGGCCGCTCGCATCTCCTACAATGAGCAGTTCTTC. This sequence encodes CASSLAARISYNEQFF.

This chain uses TRBV7-2 with TRBJ1-5; 8 positions agree with TRBD1. The CDR3 is made up of 13 amino acids. Trimming cost V 5 bases and J 7 bases; bases outside gene matches: 4. Looked up from germline, CDR1 is SGHTA and CDR2 is FQGNSA. CDR3 in DNA: TGTGCCAGCAGCCAGGGGGCGGGGCAGCCCCAGCATTTT. It translates to CASSQGAGQPQHF.

With regard to this clone: This specimen includes other DNA sequences encoding the same CDR3. J is TRBJ2-5 and V is TRBV7-6; 7 nucleotides agree with TRBD2. The CDR3 covers 13 residues. V lost 3 bases and J lost 2; bases outside the gene matches: 0. CDR1 and CDR2 (germline): SGHVS, FNYEAQ. The CDR3: CASSLGLQETQYF. CDR3 DNA sequence: TGTGCCAGCAGCTTGGGACTACAAGAGACCCAGTACTTC.

The rearrangement joins TRBV11-2 to TRBJ2-3, with D uncertain. CDR1 and CDR2 from the germline V gene are SGHAT and FQNNGV. V lost 1 base, J lost 6 bases, and 8 bases lay in between. The CDR3 loop spans 13 amino acids. The CDR3 nucleotides read TGTGCCAGCAGCTTAGGTAGTGGCGATACGCAGTATTTT. It yields the protein CASSLGSGDTQYF.

The V call is TRBV4-1, the J call TRBJ1-6; no reliable D call. This CDR3 contains 18 residues. The germline V and J ends were trimmed by 2 bases and 0 bases, with 14 bases remaining between them. Germline V gene sequence: CDR1 MGHRA, CDR2 YSYEKL. As DNA, the CDR3 is TGCGCCAGCAGCCAAAGACTTAATAGGATCTCCTATAATTCACCCCTCCACTTT. It is translated as CASSQRLNRISYNSPLHF.

This rearrangement joins TRBV19 to TRBJ1-4; possibly TRBD1 for D (5 bases). Germline lookup yields CDR1 LNHDA and CDR2 SQIVND (reference sequence). The CDR3 runs to 15 residues. The V end was cut by 4 bases, the J end by 0 bases, with 9 bases between. CDR3 amino acids: CASSRGVSTNEKLFF. As DNA, the CDR3 is TGTGCCAGTAGTAGAGGGGTTTCAACTAATGAAAAACTGTTTTTT.

V and J are TRBV30 and TRBJ1-6; D unresolved. CDR1 and CDR2 from the germline V gene are GTSNPN and SVGIG (reference sequence). CDR3 length: 15 residues. V lost 6 bases to trimming and J lost 9 bases, with 21 bases between them. The CDR3 is CACRLSGSVGSPLHF. In DNA form, the CDR3 reads TGTGCCTGCCGACTCTCGGGGAGCGTGGGTTCACCCCTCCACTTT.

The chain employs TRBV14 and TRBJ2-4; D is possibly TRBD1 or TRBD2 (5 bases each). CDR3 length: 14 amino acids. The V end lost 1 base, the J end lost 7 bases, and 11 bases lay between the germline ends. The V gene's germline CDR1 is SGHDN and CDR2 FVKESK. The CDR3 protein is CASSQGDWGNIQYF. CDR3 DNA: TGTGCCAGCAGCCAAGGGGATTGGGGGAACATTCAGTACTTC.

The CDR3 spells CASSPGQGAYNSPLHF. CDR3 DNA: TGTGCCAGCTCACCGGGACAGGGGGCCTATAATTCACCCCTCCACTTT. The gene calls are TRBV18 and TRBJ1-6; 11 bases are a match to TRBD1. Germline CDR1 reads KGHSH; CDR2 reads LQKENI. The CDR3 length is 16 residues. Trimming took 3 bases from V and 2 from J; bases not matched to a gene: 0.

The chain carries TRBV28 and TRBJ2-2, with D unclear. V was trimmed by 8 bases and J by 0 bases, leaving 16 bases between them. This CDR3 spans 16 amino acids. Germline V gene lookup returns CDR1 MDHEN and CDR2 SYDVKM. The CDR3 sequence is CASLKLTGSNTGELFF. The CDR3 bases are TGTGCCAGCCTAAAACTGACCGGGTCGAACACCGGGGAGCTGTTTTTT.

This sequence joins TRBV12-5 and TRBJ1-2, with TRBD1 identical over 7 bases. The ends lost 6 bases at V and 6 bases at J; junction bases unmatched: 7. Germline CDR1 LGHNT, CDR2 FRNRAP. CDR3 size: 13 residues. The CDR3 DNA reads TGTGCTAGTGGACTTGGGACAGTCGATGGCTACACCTTC. Translated, it gives CASGLGTVDGYTF. Drawing the rest from reference TRBV12-5 and TRBJ1-2, the complete variable domain is DARVTQTPRHKVTEMGQEVTMRCQPILGHNTVFWYRQTMMQGLELLAYFRNRAPLDDSGMPKDRFSAEMPDATLATLKIQPSEPRDSAVYFCASGLGTVDGYTFGSGTRLTVV.

This chain connects TRBV6-4 to TRBJ1-2; tentative D call: TRBD1 (5 bases). The V gene lost 6 bases and the J gene lost 4 bases, with 24 bases spanning the gap. Per germline, CDR1 MRHNA and CDR2 SNTAGT. CDR3 length: 17 amino acids. The CDR3 region is CASRIGTAVFYFYGYTF. The CDR3 DNA sequence: TGTGCCAGCAGAATCGGGACCGCAGTCTTTTACTTCTATGGCTACACCTTC.

V is TRBV15 and J is TRBJ1-4; D is uncertain. V lost 5 bases and J 8 bases, leaving 18 bases between the germline ends. This CDR3 is built from 15 residues. Germline V gives CDR1 LNHNV, CDR2 YYDKDF (reference sequence). CDR3 bases: TGTGCCACCAGCTCACGGGATAGTCTTCCAGAAAAACTGTTTTTT. Its translation is CATSSRDSLPEKLFF. Filled out from reference TRBV15 and TRBJ1-4, the complete variable domain reads DAMVIQNPRYQVTQFGKPVTLSCSQTLNHNVMYWYQQKSSQAPKLLFHYYDKDFNNEADTPDNFQSRRPNTSFCFLDIRSPGLGDTAMYLCATSSRDSLPEKLFFGSGTQLSVL.